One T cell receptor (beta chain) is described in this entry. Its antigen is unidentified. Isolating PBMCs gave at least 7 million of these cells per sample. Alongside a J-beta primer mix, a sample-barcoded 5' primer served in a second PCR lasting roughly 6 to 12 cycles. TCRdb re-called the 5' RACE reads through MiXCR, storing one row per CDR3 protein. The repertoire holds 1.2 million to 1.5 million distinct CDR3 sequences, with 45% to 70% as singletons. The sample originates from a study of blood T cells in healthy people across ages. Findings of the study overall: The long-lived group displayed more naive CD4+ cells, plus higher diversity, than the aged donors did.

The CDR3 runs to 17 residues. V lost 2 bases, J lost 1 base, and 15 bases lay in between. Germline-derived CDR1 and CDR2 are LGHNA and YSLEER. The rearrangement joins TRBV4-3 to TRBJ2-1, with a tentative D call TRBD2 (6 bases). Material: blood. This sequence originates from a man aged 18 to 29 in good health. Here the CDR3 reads CASSQNTVRGSYNEQFF. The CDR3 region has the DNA TGCGCCAGCAGCCAAAATACAGTTCGGGGGTCCTACAATGAGCAGTTCTTC.